This T cell receptor (beta chain) was profiled in a study of shared clonotypes between healthy human individuals. Study summary: Three CD4 naive, three CD4 memory, two CD8 naive and one CD8 memory plate were used per donor.

Every subset's genomic DNA went evenly onto several immunoSEQ plates. The input for sorted-subset replicate PCRs was 200 ng DNA, around 30,000 T cell genomes. Method: immunoSEQ multiplex PCR; TCRdb's copy keeps in-frame clones and lacks some. This table holds about 2,500,000 clones, approximately 90% found once. Comments on this clone: Its antigen is still unknown.

Study results and caveats: Relative to their counterparts shared across all four donors, non-shared clonotypes exhibited diminished generation probabilities.

CDR3 length: 15 residues. Germline values: CDR1 MNHEY, CDR2 SVGAGI. V was clipped by 4 bases and J by 0 bases; unmatched bases: 5. The sample consisted of naive CD4+ T cells sorted from blood. Noted subset: CD45RA+ positively selected. The receptor was isolated from a man younger than 35 in good health. The rearrangement links TRBV6-5 to TRBJ2-7, with 8 bases aligning to TRBD1. The CDR3: CASSSTGDASYEQYF. CDR3 bases: TGTGCCAGCAGTTCGACAGGGGACGCCTCCTACGAGCAGTACTTC.